Reported below is one TCR beta chain. Its target is unknown. This sample is drawn from a study of blood T cells in healthy people across ages. Overall study results and limits: Donor CMV status, an unknown factor, possibly confounded changes in expanded clonotypes.

This CDR3 has 17 amino acids. Unmatched junction bases numbered 9, after V lost 2 bases and J lost 1 base. Together with a sample-barcoded 5' primer, a J-beta primer mix was included in a second PCR lasting roughly 6 to 12 cycles. Each cDNA molecule, via a template-switch adaptor with 12 random nucleotides, was tagged. A single record per CDR3 protein comes from TCRdb applying MiXCR to the 5' RACE reads. The sample gives over a million distinct CDR3 sequences, less than 45% of which show up once; about 3.8% is in the top ten. The clonotype comes from a young woman in good health. Material: blood. The V call is TRBV12-3 or TRBV12-4, the J call TRBJ2-3, with 7 positions matching TRBD2. CDR3 residues: CASSLIPSGRGTDTQYF. In DNA, the CDR3 is TGTGCCAGCAGTTTAATACCTAGCGGCAGGGGCACAGATACGCAGTATTTT.